The T cell receptor (beta chain) described here comes from a study of blood T cells in healthy people across ages. Only a few counts were recorded for this clonotype. The antigen remains undetermined. Study findings and constraints: Aged donors had fewer naive CD4+ cells and lower diversity than long-lived donors. Significant beta diversity loss was already apparent by age roughly 40, declining roughly linearly. Shifts in expanded clonotypes may have been confounded by donor CMV status, which was unknown.

Germline V gene sequence: CDR1 DFQATT, CDR2 SNEGSKA (reference sequence). V dropped 5 bases and J dropped 2 bases, with 13 bases sitting between them. The CDR3 is 13 residues long. Primed by a sample-barcoded 5' primer and a J-beta primer mix, a second PCR proceeded for roughly 7 to 12 cycles. One entry per CDR3 protein, called by TCRdb with MiXCR from the 5' RACE reads. The repertoire holds roughly 800,000 distinct CDR3 sequences, 55% to 70% seen once, with approximately 20% in the top ten. There were healthy Caucasian individuals from Russia, aged 6 to 90, serving as donors. The receptor was isolated from a man aged 25-45 years in good health. Sequences were obtained from blood. V usage is TRBV20-1 and J usage is TRBJ2-7; maybe TRBD1 (6 bases). CDR3 nucleotides: TGCAGTGCTCACTCGGGACACACCTACGAGCAGTACTTC. This codes for CSAHSGHTYEQYF.